This T cell receptor (beta chain) appears in the sequencing data of a study of T cells after yellow fever vaccination. Turning to the study itself: Where fractions had low cell numbers, libraries were prepared from them with the SMART-Seq v4 Ultra Low Input RNA kit.

TCRdb re-derived calls from the 5' RACE reads in MiXCR, one entry per CDR3 protein. The profile shows 150,000 or so distinct CDR3 sequences, 9.3% of them singletons. This clonotype was seen only a few times. Its antigen remains unknown. Points from the study as a whole: Clonotypes appearing in both CD4 and CD8 compartments existed, and their share was small. Reappearance after the booster was observed for most primary-vaccination clones (roughly 95% CD4, over 70% CD8).

The CDR3 consists of 15 residues. The germline gives CDR1 MDHEN, CDR2 SYDVKM. Trimming left V 5 bases short and J 6 bases short, with 16 bases between. The sequence was obtained from a young man who received the YFV17D yellow fever vaccine. The V gene is TRBV28, the J gene TRBJ2-2; the D gene is possibly TRBD1 (6 bases). Sequenced here: CD8+ T cells sorted from PBMCs, sampled 45 days after the yellow fever booster vaccination. CDR3 protein: CASSPRGAGAGELFF. In nucleotides, the CDR3 is TGTGCCAGCAGTCCCCGAGGGGCAGGGGCCGGGGAGCTGTTTTTT.